This TCR beta chain was sequenced in a study of T cell responses to AZD1222 COVID-19 vaccine. Broader study findings: Among AZD1222 vaccinees, only 5 or 6 were seropositive at baseline. The study reported that nearly half of spike-specific TCRs target unmutated variant regions. Vaccine-associated CD4 TCRs spanned spike, dominant at 160-218 and 743-854.

Data came from immunoSEQ multiplex PCR; TCRdb stores just in-frame clones and leaves some out. The repertoire consists of 150,000 to 180,000 clones, with more than 75% occurring once and the leading ten covering under 20%. This clone has a handful of counts. Its antigen is as yet unknown. V was clipped by 5 bases and J by 1 base; unmatched bases: 14. Germline loops: CDR1 SGHTA, CDR2 FQGNSA. There are 17 residues in the CDR3. The material sequenced was peripheral blood, taken on day 0 of AZD1222 vaccination. This receptor was obtained from an adult in good health. This rearrangement joins TRBV7-2 to TRBJ2-7, with 7 bases identical to TRBD1. CDR3 coding DNA: TGTGCCAGCAGCCGTGGGGGTCGACGGGACAGTTCCTACGAGCAGTACTTC. Protein product: CASSRGGRRDSSYEQYF.